The 27 T cell receptor beta chains given below trace back to one sample, sequenced in a study of cytomegalovirus exposure and HLA in healthy donors. Primers: 60 Vbeta forward and 13 Jbeta reverse. Libraries were prepared by immunoSEQ multiplex PCR; TCRdb keeps only in-frame clonotypes and omits some of them. The repertoire includes 100,000 to 150,000 clones, more than 65% of them detected once, and 9.5% to 15% sits in the top ten. The sequenced sample was PBMCs. These receptors were collected from a woman in her thirties or forties in good health and CMV-seropositive.

This clone was seen a handful of times. This chain links TRBV9 with TRBJ1-3; D unclear. Trimming removed 0 bases from V and 0 bases from J, with 10 bases in between. Germline CDR1 SGDLS, CDR2 YYNGEE. The CDR3 loop spans 16 amino acids. The CDR3 region is CASSVDSTPSGNTIYF. The DNA for the CDR3 is TGTGCCAGCAGCGTAGACAGCACTCCCTCTGGAAACACCATATATTTT.

In its sample, this clone was seen a few times. V and J are TRBV11-2 and TRBJ1-3; 7 bases fit TRBD1. The V gene end was trimmed by 5 bases and the J gene end by 2 bases; junction bases not matched to a gene: 6. The CDR3 has 15 residues. CDR1 and CDR2 from the germline V gene are SGHAT and FQNNGV. The CDR3 nucleotides read TGTGCCAGCAGCCCTACAGGGGTGGCTGGAAACACCATATATTTT. Amino acids: CASSPTGVAGNTIYF.

As regards this clone: Other DNA variants within this sample encode the same CDR3. The chain employs TRBV7-9 and TRBJ2-7, with D uncertain. CDR1 SEHNR and CDR2 FQNEAQ come from the germline V gene (reference sequence). The V end was cut by 2 bases, the J end by 3 bases, with 5 bases between. The CDR3 runs to 12 residues. CDR3 sequence reads: CASSLSSYEQYF. CDR3 DNA: TGTGCCAGCAGCTTAAGTAGCTACGAGCAGTACTTC.

This clone was counted once. The chain is built from TRBV6-1 and TRBJ1-2, with 10 bases identical to TRBD1. The germline V gene has CDR1 MNHNS and CDR2 SASEGT. After removal of 6 bases from V and 8 bases from J, the junction contained 9 bases not matched to a gene. The CDR3 runs to 14 residues. The chain's CDR3 is CASSPGTGVFGYTF. CDR3 bases: TGTGCCAGCAGCCCAGGGACAGGGGTCTTCGGCTACACCTTC.

The chain recombines TRBV27 with TRBJ1-2; 7 nucleotides align to TRBD1. J lost 6 bases, V lost 3 bases, and 1 base had no gene match. Germline V lookup: CDR1 MNHEY, CDR2 SMNVEV (reference sequence). This CDR3 spans 12 amino acids. The CDR3 is CASSLTGNGYTF. The CDR3 bases are TGTGCCAGCAGTTTGACAGGGAATGGCTACACCTTC.

The rearrangement links TRBV5-6 to TRBJ2-7; no reliable D call. Germline CDR1 and CDR2: SGHDT and YYEEEE. The CDR3 runs 12 residues. Trimming cost V 4 bases and J 1 base, with 6 bases left between them. CDR3 loop: CASSLASYEQYF. The CDR3 DNA reads as TGTGCCAGCAGCCTTGCGTCCTACGAGCAGTACTTC.

This sequence joins TRBV28 and TRBJ1-6, with 10 bases fitting TRBD1. The CDR3 is 15 amino acids. Germline assignment: CDR1 MDHEN and CDR2 SYDVKM. V dropped 7 bases and J dropped 10; count of bases not matched to a gene: 10. The CDR3 nucleotides are TGTGCCAGCAATCTTGGGGGACAGGGGCGCTCACCCCTCCACTTT. Its translation: CASNLGGQGRSPLHF.

The chain has TRBV5-1 and TRBJ2-3, with a possible D match to TRBD2 (6 bases). The germline CDR1 and CDR2 sequences are SGHRS and YFSETQ. There are 15 residues in the CDR3. V was pared by 0 bases and J by 0 bases, with 8 bases between. CDR3 sequence reads: CASSLVGTSTDTQYF. The CDR3 nucleotides are TGCGCCAGCAGCTTGGTAGGGACTAGCACAGATACGCAGTATTTT.

V and J are TRBV2 and TRBJ2-1; perhaps TRBD2 as D (5 bases). V was cut by 5 bases and J by 7 bases, with 21 bases left in between. Germline V gene sequence: CDR1 SNHLY, CDR2 FYNNEI. This CDR3 has 16 residues. This CDR3 is CASSPRDSFSGNEQFF. The CDR3 nucleotides read TGTGCCAGCAGTCCCCGGGATTCTTTTTCGGGGAATGAGCAGTTCTTC.

This rearrangement joins TRBV15 to TRBJ2-1; 14 nucleotides agree with TRBD2. Unmatched junction bases numbered 0, after V lost 1 base and J lost 7 bases. The CDR3 spans 15 residues. Germline V gene sequence: CDR1 LNHNV, CDR2 YYDKDF (reference sequence). CDR3: CATSRGLAGGNEQFF. In DNA, the CDR3 is TGTGCCACCAGCAGAGGACTAGCGGGAGGGAATGAGCAGTTCTTC.

The CDR3 is CASSISQPAYGYTF. CDR3 bases: TGTGCCAGTAGTATATCACAGCCGGCCTATGGCTACACCTTC. The V and J genes are TRBV19 and TRBJ1-2; D is uncertain. The V and J ends lost 2 bases and 4 bases respectively, with 11 bases between them. Germline CDR1 is LNHDA and CDR2 is SQIVND (reference sequence). The CDR3 length is 14 residues.

This chain links TRBV5-1 with TRBJ2-7; 15 positions match TRBD2. Looked up from germline, CDR1 is SGHRS and CDR2 is YFSETQ. This CDR3 contains 17 residues. Trimming cost V 5 bases and J 1 base; bases outside gene matches: 7. CDR3 bases: TGCGCCAGCAGAACGGGACTAGCGGGAGGCTCATCCTACGAGCAGTACTTC. It encodes CASRTGLAGGSSYEQYF.

V gene TRBV30 combines with J gene TRBJ1-2; TRBD1 matches 8 bases. The germline V gene encodes CDR1 GTSNPN and CDR2 SVGIG (reference sequence). V lost 4 bases, J lost 8 bases, and 9 bases stayed unmatched. The CDR3 totals 13 residues. The CDR3 protein is CAWIRQGRGGYTF. DNA for the CDR3: TGTGCCTGGATCCGACAGGGGAGAGGCGGCTACACCTTC. Supplemented by reference TRBV30 and TRBJ1-2, the full variable domain reads SQTIHQWPATLVQPVGSPLSLECTVEGTSNPNLYWYRQAAGRGLQLLFYSVGIGQISSEVPQNLSASRPQDRQFILSSKKLLLSDSGFYLCAWIRQGRGGYTFGSGTRLTVV.

The genes are TRBV28 and TRBJ1-5; weak D call: TRBD1 (5 bases). The ends were cut back, 8 bases at V and 3 bases at J, with 8 bases in the middle. CDR3 length: 12 amino acids. Germline V CDR1 and CDR2: MDHEN, SYDVKM. The CDR3 DNA reads as TGTGCCAGCTCGGGGGTCAATCAGCCCCAGCATTTT. As protein: CASSGVNQPQHF.

The chain joins TRBV23-1 to TRBJ2-1; maybe TRBD1 (6 bases). TRBV23-1 is labeled an ORF, and its function is uncertain. V dropped 3 bases and J dropped 9 bases, with 9 bases sitting between them. This CDR3 comprises 12 residues. The CDR3 nucleotides are TGCGCCAGCAGTCAGGGGGCACCTGAGCAGTTCTTC. It codes for CASSQGAPEQFF.

The chain joins TRBV9 to TRBJ1-2, with 11 bases identical to TRBD1. Per the germline V gene, CDR1 is SGDLS and CDR2 is YYNGEE. The CDR3 totals 15 residues. Germline trimming cut 0 bases from V and 4 bases from J; bases unmatched to any gene: 2. The CDR3 protein is CASSVEGQGGYGYTF. As DNA, the CDR3 is TGTGCCAGCAGCGTAGAGGGACAGGGGGGCTATGGCTACACCTTC. Together with reference TRBV9 and TRBJ1-2, the CDR3 gives the full variable domain: DSGVTQTPKHLITATGQRVTLRCSPRSGDLSVYWYQQSLDQGLQFLIQYYNGEERAKGNILERFSAQQFPDLHSELNLSSLELGDSALYFCASSVEGQGGYGYTFGSGTRLTVV.

The chain is built from TRBV9 and TRBJ2-3; 8 nucleotides line up with TRBD2. Germline V CDR1 and CDR2: SGDLS, YYNGEE. V lost 7 bases, J lost 0 bases, and 19 bases stayed unmatched. This CDR3 contains 19 residues. CDR3 region: CASESYAPGLAGSTDTQYF. The CDR3, as DNA: TGTGCCAGCGAATCTTACGCGCCCGGGCTAGCGGGTAGCACAGATACGCAGTATTTT.

In this sample, this clone turned up a few times. The rearrangement links TRBV30 to TRBJ1-2; a possible D gene is TRBD1 (5 bases). Germline assignment: CDR1 GTSNPN and CDR2 SVGIG (reference sequence). This CDR3 region has 14 residues. Trimming pared 3 bases from V and 0 bases from J, leaving 11 bases between. CDR3 amino acids: CAWRSTGPNYGYTF. DNA for the CDR3: TGTGCCTGGAGGTCTACAGGCCCTAACTATGGCTACACCTTC.

The rearrangement joins TRBV28 to TRBJ2-2; 9 nucleotides agree with TRBD2. This CDR3 has 16 residues. Germline CDR1 is MDHEN and CDR2 is SYDVKM. The V gene end was trimmed by 7 bases and the J gene end by 7 bases; junction bases not matched to a gene: 13. The CDR3 DNA is TGTGCCAGCAAACTAGCGGGTCGGGTTTTGGGCGGGGAGCTGTTTTTT. It codes for CASKLAGRVLGGELFF.

The chain recombines TRBV28 with TRBJ1-4; D is perhaps TRBD1 (6 bases). This CDR3 is 15 amino acids long. Deletions cut 5 bases from V and 0 bases from J, with 10 bases between. CDR1 and CDR2 from the germline V gene are MDHEN and SYDVKM. Written as DNA, the CDR3 is TGTGCCAGCAGTCGCTCAGGGGCAACTAATGAAAAACTGTTTTTT. Translating gives CASSRSGATNEKLFF.

The rearrangement links TRBV18 to TRBJ2-5; 15 bases fit TRBD2. With 3 bases clipped from V and 4 bases from J, the junction kept 3 bases outside the gene matches. The CDR3 runs to 16 residues. Germline loops: CDR1 KGHSH, CDR2 LQKENI. The CDR3 bases are TGTGCCAGCTCACCCCAGGGACTAGCGGGAGGAGAGACCCAGTACTTC. This sequence encodes CASSPQGLAGGETQYF. Together with reference TRBV18 and TRBJ2-5, the CDR3 gives the full variable domain: NAGVMQNPRHLVRRRGQEARLRCSPMKGHSHVYWYRQLPEEGLKFMVYLQKENIIDESGMPKERFSAEFPKEGPSILRIQQVVRGDSAAYFCASSPQGLAGGETQYFGPGTRLLVL.

The chain couples TRBV28 to TRBJ2-7, with D possibly matching TRBD1 (5 bases). CDR1 is MDHEN, CDR2 SYDVKM, per germline. This CDR3 region has 15 residues. Trimming took 5 bases from V and 1 from J, leaving 15 bases between them. For the CDR3, the DNA is TGTGCCAGCAGTCTCCTGCGGCAGGGATCCTACGAGCAGTACTTC. Amino acids: CASSLLRQGSYEQYF.

This clone appeared a single time. The gene calls are TRBV7-9 and TRBJ2-2; 8 nucleotides line up with TRBD1. Losses at the gene ends were 5 bases for V and 2 bases for J; bases not matched to a gene: 7. Germline V gene sequence: CDR1 SEHNR, CDR2 FQNEAQ (reference sequence). The CDR3 totals 16 residues. The CDR3 reads CASSLRTGLNTGELFF. CDR3 DNA: TGTGCCAGCAGCCTCCGGACAGGGCTAAACACCGGGGAGCTGTTTTTT.

The chain is built from TRBV9 and TRBJ2-1; tentative D call: TRBD1 (6 bases). Trimming pared 3 bases from V and 2 bases from J, leaving 15 bases between. Germline values: CDR1 SGDLS, CDR2 YYNGEE. The CDR3 extends over 16 amino acids. CDR3 nucleotides: TGTGCCAGCAGCGCAACAGGGAAACGCACCTACAATGAGCAGTTCTTC. Translating gives CASSATGKRTYNEQFF.

The J gene is TRBJ1-2, the V gene TRBV19; 10 bases map to TRBD1. Germline V gene lookup returns CDR1 LNHDA and CDR2 SQIVND (reference sequence). J was trimmed by 4 bases and V by 9 bases; bases with no gene match: 8. There are 14 residues in the CDR3. As DNA, the CDR3 is TGTGCCAGCCGGGACAGGGGAACTTTCTATGGCTACACCTTC. Its protein product is CASRDRGTFYGYTF. Looking up the rest from reference TRBV19 and TRBJ1-2 gives the full variable domain: DGGITQSPKYLFRKEGQNVTLSCEQNLNHDAMYWYRQDPGQGLRLIYYSQIVNDFQKGDIAEGYSVSREKKESFPLTVTSAQKNPTAFYLCASRDRGTFYGYTFGSGTRLTVV.

This clone was detected only once. This sequence joins TRBV5-1 and TRBJ1-3; 7 bases align to TRBD1. Unmatched junction bases numbered 2, after V lost 4 bases and J lost 1 base. This CDR3 spans 14 amino acids. Germline CDR1 reads SGHRS; CDR2 reads YFSETQ. CDR3 nucleotide sequence: TGCGCCAGCAGCAAGGACAGGTCTGGAAACACCATATATTTT. Its translation is CASSKDRSGNTIYF.

This chain links TRBV10-1 with TRBJ2-3; 13 nucleotides match TRBD2. CDR3 length: 18 amino acids. Germline V gene data show CDR1 as WNHNN and CDR2 as SYGVQD (reference sequence). V was clipped by 2 bases and J by 5 bases; unmatched bases: 10. CDR3 loop: CASSEGTSGDPKGDTQYF. CDR3 nucleotides: TGCGCCAGCAGTGAGGGGACTAGCGGGGACCCCAAGGGAGATACGCAGTATTTT.